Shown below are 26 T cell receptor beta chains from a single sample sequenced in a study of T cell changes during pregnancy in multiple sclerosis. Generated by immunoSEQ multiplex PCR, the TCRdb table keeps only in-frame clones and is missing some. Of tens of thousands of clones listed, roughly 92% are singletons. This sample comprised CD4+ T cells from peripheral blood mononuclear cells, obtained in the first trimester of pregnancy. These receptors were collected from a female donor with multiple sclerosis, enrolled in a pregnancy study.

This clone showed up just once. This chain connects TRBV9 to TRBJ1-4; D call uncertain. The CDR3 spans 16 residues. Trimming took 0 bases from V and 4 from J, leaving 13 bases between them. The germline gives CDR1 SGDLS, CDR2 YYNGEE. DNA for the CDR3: TGTGCCAGCAGCGTAGGACCCTCAGCGGATAATGAAAAACTGTTTTTT. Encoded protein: CASSVGPSADNEKLFF.

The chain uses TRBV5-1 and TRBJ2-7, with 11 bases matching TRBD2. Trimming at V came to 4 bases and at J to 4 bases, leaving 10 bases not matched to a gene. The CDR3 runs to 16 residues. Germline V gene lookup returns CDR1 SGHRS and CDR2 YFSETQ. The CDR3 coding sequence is TGCGCCAGCAGCCCCAGTGGGTTAGCGGGAGGGTACGAGCAGTACTTC. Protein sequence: CASSPSGLAGGYEQYF.

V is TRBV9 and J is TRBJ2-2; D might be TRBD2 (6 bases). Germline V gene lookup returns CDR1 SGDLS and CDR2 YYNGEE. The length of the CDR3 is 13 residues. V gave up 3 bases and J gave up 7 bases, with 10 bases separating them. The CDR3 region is CASSGLDIGELFF. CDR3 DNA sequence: TGTGCCAGCAGCGGACTAGATATCGGGGAGCTGTTTTTT.

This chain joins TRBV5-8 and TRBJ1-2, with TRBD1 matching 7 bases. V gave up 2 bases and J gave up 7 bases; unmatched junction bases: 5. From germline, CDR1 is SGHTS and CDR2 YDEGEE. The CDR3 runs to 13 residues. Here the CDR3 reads CASSFMDRFGYTF. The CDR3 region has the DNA TGTGCCAGCAGCTTCATGGACAGGTTTGGCTACACCTTC. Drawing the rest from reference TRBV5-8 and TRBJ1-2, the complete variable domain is EAGVTQSPTHLIKTRGQQATLRCSPISGHTSVYWYQQALGLGLQFLLWYDEGEERNRGNFPPRFSGRQFPNYSSELNVNALELEDSALYLCASSFMDRFGYTFGSGTRLTVV.

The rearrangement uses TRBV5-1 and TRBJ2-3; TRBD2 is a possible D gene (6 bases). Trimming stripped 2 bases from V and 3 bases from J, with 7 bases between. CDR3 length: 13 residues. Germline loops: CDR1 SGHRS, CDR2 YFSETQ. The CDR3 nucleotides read TGCGCCAGCAGCTTCGGAGGGACAGATACGCAGTATTTT. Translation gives CASSFGGTDTQYF.

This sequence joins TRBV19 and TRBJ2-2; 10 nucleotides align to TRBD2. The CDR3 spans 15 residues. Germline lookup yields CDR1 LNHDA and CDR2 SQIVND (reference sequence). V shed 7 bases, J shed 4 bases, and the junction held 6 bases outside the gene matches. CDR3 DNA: TGTGCCAGTACCCTAGTAGCGGGAGGCACCGGGGAGCTGTTTTTT. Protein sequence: CASTLVAGGTGELFF.

CDR3 in DNA: TGTGCCAGCAGTTTATCAAGGGGGGGGGTAGGATGGACTGAAGCTTTCTTT. It yields the protein CASSLSRGGVGWTEAFF. The rearrangement links TRBV28 to TRBJ1-1; D is perhaps TRBD1 (6 bases). The CDR3 length is 17 residues. Germline CDR1 MDHEN, CDR2 SYDVKM. Trimming cost V 1 base and J 5 bases, with 20 bases left between them.

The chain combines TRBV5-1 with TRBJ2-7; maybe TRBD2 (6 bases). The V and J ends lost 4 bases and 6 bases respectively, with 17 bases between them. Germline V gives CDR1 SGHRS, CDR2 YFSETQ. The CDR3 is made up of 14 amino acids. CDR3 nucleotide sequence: TGCGCCAGCAGCGGGGCGGGGACCGTCTCCGAGCAGTACTTC. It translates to CASSGAGTVSEQYF.

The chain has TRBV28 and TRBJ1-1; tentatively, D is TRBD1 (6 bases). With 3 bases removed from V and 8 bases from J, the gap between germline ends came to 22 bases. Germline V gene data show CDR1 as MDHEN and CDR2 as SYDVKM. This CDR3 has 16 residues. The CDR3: CASSLVLVLGAREAFF. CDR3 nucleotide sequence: TGTGCCAGCAGTTTGGTTTTGGTGTTGGGGGCCCGAGAAGCTTTCTTT.

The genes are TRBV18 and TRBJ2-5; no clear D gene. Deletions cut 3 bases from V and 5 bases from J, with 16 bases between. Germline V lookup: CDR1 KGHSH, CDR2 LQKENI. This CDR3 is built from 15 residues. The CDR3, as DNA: TGTGCCAGCTCACCCAAGTCCCCGGCACAGGAGACCCAGTACTTC. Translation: CASSPKSPAQETQYF.

The CDR3 here is CASSHSLAGSNYEQYF. Here the CDR3 DNA reads TGTGCCAGCAGCCACTCTCTAGCGGGGTCCAACTACGAGCAGTACTTC. The chain has TRBV11-1 and TRBJ2-7; TRBD2 matches at 9 bases. CDR3 length: 16 amino acids. Germline V gene sequence: CDR1 SGHAT, CDR2 FQDESV (reference sequence). V was pared by 5 bases and J by 3 bases, with 11 bases of the junction left unmatched.

CDR3 loop: CASSIGTVRRTASGWNTEAFF. Written as DNA, the CDR3 is TGTGCCAGTAGTATAGGGACCGTAAGGAGGACAGCCTCGGGATGGAACACTGAAGCTTTCTTT. The gene calls are TRBV19 and TRBJ1-1, with D possibly being TRBD1 (6 bases). Trimming left V 1 base short and J 1 base short, with 28 bases between. Germline loops: CDR1 LNHDA, CDR2 SQIVND (reference sequence). This CDR3 region has 21 residues. Supplemented by reference TRBV19 and TRBJ1-1, the full variable domain reads DGGITQSPKYLFRKEGQNVTLSCEQNLNHDAMYWYRQDPGQGLRLIYYSQIVNDFQKGDIAEGYSVSREKKESFPLTVTSAQKNPTAFYLCASSIGTVRRTASGWNTEAFFGQGTRLTVV.

CDR3 residues: CASSPQRTSGSYEQYF. CDR3 nucleotides: TGCGCCAGCAGCCCTCAAAGGACTAGCGGCTCCTACGAGCAGTACTTC. The chain employs TRBV4-1 and TRBJ2-7; 10 bases align to TRBD2. V dropped 4 bases and J dropped 0; count of bases not matched to a gene: 6. This CDR3 has 16 residues. Germline CDR1 MGHRA, CDR2 YSYEKL.

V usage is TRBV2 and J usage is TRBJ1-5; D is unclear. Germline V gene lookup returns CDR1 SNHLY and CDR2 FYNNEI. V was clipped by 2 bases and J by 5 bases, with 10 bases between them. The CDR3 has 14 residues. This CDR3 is CASSETAGYQPQHF. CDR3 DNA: TGTGCCAGCAGTGAAACGGCAGGTTATCAGCCCCAGCATTTT.

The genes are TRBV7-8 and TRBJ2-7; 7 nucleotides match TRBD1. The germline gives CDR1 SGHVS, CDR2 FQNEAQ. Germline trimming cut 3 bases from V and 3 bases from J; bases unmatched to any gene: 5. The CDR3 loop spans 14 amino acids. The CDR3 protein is CASSFTGQYYEQYF. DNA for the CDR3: TGTGCCAGCAGCTTCACGGGACAGTACTACGAGCAGTACTTC.

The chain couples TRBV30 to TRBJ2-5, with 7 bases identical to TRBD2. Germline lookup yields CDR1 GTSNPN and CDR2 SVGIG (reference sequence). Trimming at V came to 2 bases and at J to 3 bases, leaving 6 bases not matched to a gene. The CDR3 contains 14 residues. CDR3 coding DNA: TGTGCCTGGAGTCAGATTACTAGCGAAGAGACCCAGTACTTC. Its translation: CAWSQITSEETQYF.

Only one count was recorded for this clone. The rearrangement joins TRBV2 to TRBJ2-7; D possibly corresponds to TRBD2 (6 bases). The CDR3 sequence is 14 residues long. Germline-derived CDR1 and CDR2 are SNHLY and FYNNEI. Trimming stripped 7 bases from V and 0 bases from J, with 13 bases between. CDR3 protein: CASKEGSNSYEQYF. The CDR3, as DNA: TGTGCCAGCAAGGAGGGCAGTAACTCCTACGAGCAGTACTTC.

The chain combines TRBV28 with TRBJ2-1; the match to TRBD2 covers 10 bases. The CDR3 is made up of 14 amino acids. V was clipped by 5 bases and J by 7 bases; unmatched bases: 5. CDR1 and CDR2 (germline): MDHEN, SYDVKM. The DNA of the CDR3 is TGTGCCAGCAGTCACCTAGCGGGAGTTAATGAGCAGTTCTTC. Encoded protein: CASSHLAGVNEQFF. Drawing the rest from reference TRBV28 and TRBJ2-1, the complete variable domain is DVKVTQSSRYLVKRTGEKVFLECVQDMDHENMFWYRQDPGLGLRLIYFSYDVKMKEKGDIPEGYSVSREKKERFSLILESASTNQTSMYLCASSHLAGVNEQFFGPGTRLTVL.

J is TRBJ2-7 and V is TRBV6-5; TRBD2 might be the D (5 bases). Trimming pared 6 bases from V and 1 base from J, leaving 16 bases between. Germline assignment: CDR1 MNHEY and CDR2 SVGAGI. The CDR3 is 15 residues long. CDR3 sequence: CASSPGGRPSYEQYF. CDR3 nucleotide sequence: TGTGCCAGCAGCCCCGGAGGCCGCCCTTCCTACGAGCAGTACTTC.

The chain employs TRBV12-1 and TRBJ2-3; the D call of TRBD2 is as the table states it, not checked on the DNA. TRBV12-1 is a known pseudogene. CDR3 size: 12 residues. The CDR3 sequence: CASSSSDYTQYF. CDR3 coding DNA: TGTGCCAGCAGCTCCTCCGACTATACGCAGTATTTT.

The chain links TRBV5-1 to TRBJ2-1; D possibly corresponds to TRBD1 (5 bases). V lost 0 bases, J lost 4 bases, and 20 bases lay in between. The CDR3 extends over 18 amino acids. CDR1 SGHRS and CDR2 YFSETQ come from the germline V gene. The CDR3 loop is CASSLAFQGQVRYNEQFF. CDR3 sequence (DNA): TGCGCCAGCAGCTTGGCCTTTCAGGGTCAGGTGCGGTACAATGAGCAGTTCTTC.

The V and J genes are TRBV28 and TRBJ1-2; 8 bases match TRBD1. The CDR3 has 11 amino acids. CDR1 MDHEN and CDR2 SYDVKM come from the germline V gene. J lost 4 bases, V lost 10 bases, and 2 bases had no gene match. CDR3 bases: TGTGCCACCACAGGGGGCTATGGCTACACCTTC. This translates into CATTGGYGYTF.

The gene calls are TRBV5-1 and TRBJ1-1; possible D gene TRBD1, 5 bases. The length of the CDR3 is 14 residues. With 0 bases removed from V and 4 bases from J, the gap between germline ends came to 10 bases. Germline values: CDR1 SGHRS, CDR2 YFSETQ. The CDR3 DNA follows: TGCGCCAGCAGCTTGGGGGGGGTCACCACTGAAGCTTTCTTT. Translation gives CASSLGGVTTEAFF.

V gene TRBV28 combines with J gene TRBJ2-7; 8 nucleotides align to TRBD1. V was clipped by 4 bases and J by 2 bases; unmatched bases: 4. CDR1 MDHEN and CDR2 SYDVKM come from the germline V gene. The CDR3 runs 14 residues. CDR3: CASSWTGLPYEQYF. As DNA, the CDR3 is TGTGCCAGCAGTTGGACAGGGTTGCCCTACGAGCAGTACTTC.

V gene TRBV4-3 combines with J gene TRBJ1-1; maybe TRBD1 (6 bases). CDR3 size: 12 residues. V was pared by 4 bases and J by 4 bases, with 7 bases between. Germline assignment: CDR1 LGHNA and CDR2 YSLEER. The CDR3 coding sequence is TGCGCCAGCAGCCGGGGGCCCACTGAAGCTTTCTTT. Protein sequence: CASSRGPTEAFF.

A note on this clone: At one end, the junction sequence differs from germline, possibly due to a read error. CDR3 amino acids: CASSRQPSDRYF. The CDR3 region has the DNA TGCGCCAGCAGCCGCCAGCCATCGGACAGGTACTTC. The V call is TRBV4-1, the J call TRBJ1-2, with 7 nucleotides matching TRBD1. The germline V gene encodes CDR1 MGHRA and CDR2 YSYEKL. This CDR3 has 12 residues.